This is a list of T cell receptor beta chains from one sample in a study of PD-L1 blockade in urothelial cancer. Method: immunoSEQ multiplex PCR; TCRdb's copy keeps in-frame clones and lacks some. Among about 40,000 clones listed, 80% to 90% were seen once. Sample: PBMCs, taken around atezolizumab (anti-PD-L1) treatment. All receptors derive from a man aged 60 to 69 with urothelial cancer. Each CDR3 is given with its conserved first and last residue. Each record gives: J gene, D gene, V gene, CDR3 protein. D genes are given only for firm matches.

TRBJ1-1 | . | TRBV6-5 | CASIFNSGRVTEAFF
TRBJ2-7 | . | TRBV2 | CASSSQGLAEQYF
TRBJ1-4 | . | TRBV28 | CASSPTGRTSLVF
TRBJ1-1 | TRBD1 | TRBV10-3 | CAISGRTGDGAFF
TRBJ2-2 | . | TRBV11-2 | CASHSRGELFF
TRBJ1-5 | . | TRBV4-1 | CASSQEAGKSNQPQHF
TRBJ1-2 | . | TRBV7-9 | CASSTTRVGGYTF
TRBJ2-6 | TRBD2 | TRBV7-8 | CATSGASGANVLTF
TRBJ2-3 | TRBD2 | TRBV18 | CASSPLAGEDTQYF
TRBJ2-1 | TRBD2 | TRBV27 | CASSFKTPGLGKVSEQFF
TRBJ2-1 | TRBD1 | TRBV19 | CASSISGQGAYNEQFF
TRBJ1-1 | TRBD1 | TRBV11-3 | CASSPPDRYEAFF
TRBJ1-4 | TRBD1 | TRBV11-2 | CASSGLRGRREKLFF
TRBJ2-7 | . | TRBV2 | CASSETLATNEQYF
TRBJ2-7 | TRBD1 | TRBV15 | CATSSPGQGRSYEQYF
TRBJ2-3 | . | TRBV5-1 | CASSPQGTGTDTQYF
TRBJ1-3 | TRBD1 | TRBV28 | CASSFTGGSGNTIYF
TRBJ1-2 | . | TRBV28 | CASSSAARPGDNYGYTF
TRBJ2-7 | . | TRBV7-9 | CASSSLVSGEQYF
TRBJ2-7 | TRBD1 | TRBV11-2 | CASSIGQGKGYEQYF
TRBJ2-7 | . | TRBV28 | CASLEPPYEQYF
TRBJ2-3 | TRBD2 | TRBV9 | CASSVEGSGTSTDTQYF
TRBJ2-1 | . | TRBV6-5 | CASSYGRGQFF
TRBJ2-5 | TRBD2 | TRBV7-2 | CASSRGLAGEQETQYF
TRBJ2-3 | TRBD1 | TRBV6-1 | CASTDRGRPTDTQYF
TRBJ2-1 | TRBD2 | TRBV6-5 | CASSTGGGGEQFF
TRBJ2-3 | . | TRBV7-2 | CASSPRLGTDTQYF
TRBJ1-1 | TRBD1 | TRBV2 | CASSLPGGTEAFF
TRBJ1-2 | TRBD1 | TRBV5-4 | CASSPGQGPLGYTF
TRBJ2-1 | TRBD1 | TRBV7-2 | CASSLQGAGNEQFF
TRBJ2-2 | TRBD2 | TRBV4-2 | CASSHPGTSPGELFF
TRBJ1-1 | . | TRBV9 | CASREDPHEGTEAFF
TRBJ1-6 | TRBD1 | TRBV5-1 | CASSPQGLNSPLHF
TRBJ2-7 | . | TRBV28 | CASSLGFSTYEQYF
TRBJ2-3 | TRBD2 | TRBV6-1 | CASSDLLAGGPVRTDTQYF
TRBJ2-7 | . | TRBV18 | CASSPLATSTEQYF
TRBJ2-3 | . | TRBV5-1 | CASNLGSPIDTDTQYF
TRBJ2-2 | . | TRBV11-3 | CASSLGGQTTGELFF
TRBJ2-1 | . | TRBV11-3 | CASSLVGNTYNEQFF
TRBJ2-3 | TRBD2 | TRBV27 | CASRAGTSVWDTQYF
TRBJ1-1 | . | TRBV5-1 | CATAVAPMNTEAFF
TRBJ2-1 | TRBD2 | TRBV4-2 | CASSQEGSGVTYNEQFF
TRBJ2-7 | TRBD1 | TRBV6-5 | CASSSPGQGAYEQYF
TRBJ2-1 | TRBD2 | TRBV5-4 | CASSPWTSGGAFEQFF
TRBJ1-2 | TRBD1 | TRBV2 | CASSRTGAYYGYTF